This T cell receptor beta chain was recovered during a study of T cell changes during pregnancy in multiple sclerosis. Profiled with immunoSEQ multiplex PCR; TCRdb holds only in-frame clones, not every one. This table holds about 110,000 clones, approximately 93% found once. Trimming shortened V by 3 bases and J by 5 bases, and 10 bases separated the two germline ends. From germline, CDR1 is SGHTA and CDR2 FQGTGA. This CDR3 contains 13 residues. The sample was peripheral blood, taken after pregnancy. This clonotype originated in a female donor with multiple sclerosis, enrolled in a pregnancy study. The chain has TRBV7-3 and TRBJ1-1; TRBD1 might be the D (5 bases). The CDR3 bases are TGTGCCAGCAGCTTGGACATTTGGACTGAAGCTTTCTTT. It codes for CASSLDIWTEAFF.